The text below deals with one T cell receptor (beta chain). This specimen comes from a study of blood T cell repertoires in COVID-19. In the study overall: Acute and convalescent COVID-19 specimens originated in the United States, Italy and Spain. PBMCs, B-cell-depleted T cells, or T cells were the source of the cDNA or gDNA that made up the material.

How the authors handled the data: Reference gene primer amplification gave estimated nucleated cell counts. Using immunoSEQ multiplex PCR, the repertoire was profiled, and TCRdb retains in-frame clones only, with some absent. V and J calls and clone size come straight from that table; D and trimming were deduced from the DNA. The table shows fewer than 95,000 clones, with 80% to 90% occurring only once. The ends were cut back, 6 bases at V and 4 bases at J, with 12 bases in the middle. This CDR3 region has 13 residues. CDR1 MNHEY and CDR2 SVGAGI come from the germline V gene. The chain couples TRBV6-5 to TRBJ1-2; a weak D match, TRBD1 (6 bases). The receptor comes from a man aged 45-65 years with acute or convalescent COVID-19. The sequenced sample was peripheral blood. CDR3 nucleotides: TGTGCCAGCAGCACTACAGGGCTCTATGGCTACACCTTC. Translation: CASSTTGLYGYTF.